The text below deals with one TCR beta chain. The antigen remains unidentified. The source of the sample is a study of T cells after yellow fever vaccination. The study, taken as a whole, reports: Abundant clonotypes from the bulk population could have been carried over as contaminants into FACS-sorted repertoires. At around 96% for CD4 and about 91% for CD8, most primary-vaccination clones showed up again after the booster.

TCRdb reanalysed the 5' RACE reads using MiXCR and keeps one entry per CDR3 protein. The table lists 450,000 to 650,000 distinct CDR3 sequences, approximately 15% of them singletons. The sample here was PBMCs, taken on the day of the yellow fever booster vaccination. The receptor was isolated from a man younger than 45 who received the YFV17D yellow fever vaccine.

The CDR3 reads CATSVLAVSTDTQYF. The DNA for the CDR3 is TGTGCCACCAGTGTTCTAGCGGTCTCCACAGATACGCAGTATTTT. The chain joins TRBV15 to TRBJ2-3, with 7 nucleotides matching TRBD2. The J segment lost 2 bases and the V segment lost 6 bases, leaving 8 bases of the junction unmatched. CDR1 LNHNV and CDR2 YYDKDF come from the germline V gene (reference sequence). CDR3 size: 15 residues.